Each of the 29 T cell receptor beta chains below was sequenced from the same sample in a study of Tregs in tolerant kidney transplant recipients. For these receptors, no antigen is known. The table came from immunoSEQ multiplex PCR; TCRdb's copy has only in-frame clones and leaves some out. The sample holds approximately 8,600 clones; approximately 43% are singletons and the top ten take about 5.3%. Sequenced: CD4+ T cells from blood cultured with allogeneic cells. Receptor source: a human donor in good health.

The chain is built from TRBV27 and TRBJ2-7, with 8 bases matching TRBD1. The CDR3 is 14 amino acids. Germline CDR1 reads MNHEY; CDR2 reads SMNVEV (reference sequence). V trimming: 4 bases; J trimming: 2 bases; junction bases outside the gene matches: 4. The CDR3 loop reads CASSYRTGTYEQYF. The DNA of the CDR3 is TGTGCCAGCAGTTACAGGACAGGGACCTACGAGCAGTACTTC.

By sample fraction, this clone is medium-sized (0.01 to 0.1%). V and J are TRBV2 and TRBJ1-5, with D unclear. The V end lost 7 bases, the J end lost 1 base, and 8 bases lay between the germline ends. The CDR3 consists of 13 residues. CDR1 and CDR2 (germline): SNHLY, FYNNEI. CDR3: CASKGQSNQPQHF. For the CDR3, the DNA is TGTGCCAGCAAGGGTCAGAGCAATCAGCCCCAGCATTTT.

The V call is TRBV30, the J call TRBJ1-5; no clear D gene. With 0 bases removed from V and 7 bases from J, the gap between germline ends came to 16 bases. The germline V gene has CDR1 GTSNPN and CDR2 SVGIG (reference sequence). This CDR3 region has 15 residues. In nucleotides, the CDR3 is TGTGCCTGGAGTGTTGGGCTTGGAGCACGGCAGCCCCAGCATTTT. It yields the protein CAWSVGLGARQPQHF.

This clone was seen at least ten times. This specimen includes other DNA sequences encoding the same CDR3. The rearrangement links TRBV28 to TRBJ1-1; D remains unclear. CDR3 length: 12 amino acids. The V end lost 1 base, the J end lost 3 bases, and 3 bases lay between the germline ends. The germline CDR1 and CDR2 sequences are MDHEN and SYDVKM. CDR3: CASSLSYTEAFF. Here the CDR3 DNA reads TGTGCCAGCAGTTTATCGTACACTGAAGCTTTCTTT.

This clone is deemed medium-sized. This chain joins TRBV11-1 and TRBJ1-1, with 8 bases matching TRBD1. Germline lookup yields CDR1 SGHAT and CDR2 FQDESV (reference sequence). After removal of 5 bases from V and 4 bases from J, the junction contained 9 bases not matched to a gene. The CDR3 extends over 15 amino acids. CDR3 sequence: CASSPRTGMSTEAFF. The CDR3 coding sequence is TGTGCCAGCAGCCCCCGGACAGGGATGAGCACTGAAGCTTTCTTT.

This clone was found a few times. The chain uses TRBV7-9 and TRBJ2-1; D not resolved. V was shortened by 2 bases and J by 6 bases, with 2 bases between the two germline ends. The CDR3 has 11 amino acids. CDR1 SEHNR and CDR2 FQNEAQ come from the germline V gene (reference sequence). The CDR3 region has the DNA TGTGCCAGCAGCTTACCCAATGAGCAGTTCTTC. It yields the protein CASSLPNEQFF.

As for this clone: The junction does not match germline at one end; this may be a read error. In nucleotides, the CDR3 is TGTGCCAGCAGCTTGCTAATGGGGAACTCCTTTAACTTC. Encoded protein: CASSLLMGNSFNF. The genes are TRBV5-6 and TRBJ2-7; D is uncertain. CDR1 and CDR2 from the germline V gene are SGHDT and YYEEEE. This CDR3 is 13 amino acids long.

The gene calls are TRBV6-5 and TRBJ1-2; the D gene is possibly TRBD1 (5 bases). Per the germline V gene, CDR1 is MNHEY and CDR2 is SVGAGI. V dropped 6 bases and J dropped 0 bases, with 11 bases sitting between them. The CDR3 has 14 residues. The CDR3 here is CASRGDASNYGYTF. The CDR3 DNA follows: TGTGCCAGCAGGGGGGACGCCTCTAACTATGGCTACACCTTC.

By sample fraction, this clone is medium-sized. The genes are TRBV27 and TRBJ2-5, with D maybe TRBD2 (7 bases). The CDR3 runs to 16 residues. Looked up from germline, CDR1 is MNHEY and CDR2 is SMNVEV (reference sequence). Trimming removed 4 bases at V and 7 bases at J, with 22 bases between. The CDR3, as DNA: TGTGCCAGCAGTTACCTCCTTCGGGGGGCTCGGGGGACCCAGTACTTC. Amino acids: CASSYLLRGARGTQYF.

Relative to its sample, this clone is medium-sized. The V call is TRBV7-3, the J call TRBJ1-6; D is unresolved. CDR3 length equals 14 residues. Between the trimmed V and J ends, which lost 3 bases and 8 bases, there was a span of 11 bases. Germline CDR1 is SGHTA and CDR2 is FQGTGA. The CDR3 bases are TGTGCCAGCAGCTTCTCCCCTCTGGATTCACCCCTCCACTTT. It specifies CASSFSPLDSPLHF.

The CDR3 nucleotides read TGTGCCAGCAGCTTATTTGCAGGGCCCTACGAGCAGTACTTC. It encodes CASSLFAGPYEQYF. The V and J genes are TRBV11-3 and TRBJ2-7; possible D gene TRBD1, 5 bases. From germline, CDR1 is SGHNT and CDR2 YENEEA. V was clipped by 2 bases and J by 2 bases, with 10 bases between them. This CDR3 region has 14 residues.

This clone showed up just a few times. The chain employs TRBV2 and TRBJ2-1, with TRBD2 as a possible D gene (6 bases). Germline V lookup: CDR1 SNHLY, CDR2 FYNNEI. This CDR3 is built from 15 residues. V was cut by 1 base and J by 7 bases, with 14 bases left in between. In nucleotides, the CDR3 is TGTGCCAGCAGTGAAGATTACGGCGGGGTAAATGAGCAGTTCTTC. Translating it yields CASSEDYGGVNEQFF.

The rearrangement links TRBV7-2 to TRBJ1-2, with TRBD1 matching over 8 bases. The CDR3 consists of 15 residues. CDR1 and CDR2 (germline): SGHTA, FQGNSA. V was clipped by 1 base and J by 4 bases; unmatched bases: 5. CDR3 in amino acids: CASSLGQGAVYGYTF. In DNA form, the CDR3 reads TGTGCCAGCAGCTTAGGGCAGGGGGCAGTCTATGGCTACACCTTC.

Judged by abundance, this clone is medium-sized. The chain combines TRBV29-1 with TRBJ2-3; D ambiguous. The germline CDR1 and CDR2 sequences are SQVTM and ANQGSEA. This CDR3 is 11 amino acids long. Trimming took off 4 bases at V and 9 bases at J, with 11 bases between the two ends. This CDR3 reads CSVGGSNTQYF. CDR3 DNA sequence: TGCAGCGTTGGCGGCTCGAACACGCAGTATTTT.

This clone counts as medium-sized (0.01 to 0.1%). This sequence joins TRBV5-1 and TRBJ1-1, with 8 bases aligning to TRBD1. Germline values: CDR1 SGHRS, CDR2 YFSETQ. This CDR3 has 15 amino acids. V trimming: 4 bases; J trimming: 2 bases; junction bases outside the gene matches: 7. The CDR3 reads CASSPLQGVNTEAFF. Written as DNA, the CDR3 is TGCGCCAGCAGCCCGTTACAGGGGGTTAACACTGAAGCTTTCTTT.

The rearrangement uses TRBV5-8 and TRBJ2-1, with D uncertain. V was pared by 4 bases and J by 8 bases, with 10 bases between. The V gene's germline CDR1 is SGHTS and CDR2 YDEGEE. The CDR3 sequence is 12 residues long. This chain's CDR3 is CASSQQFDEQFF. CDR3 nucleotide sequence: TGTGCCAGCAGCCAACAGTTCGATGAGCAGTTCTTC.

Points on this clone: Other DNA sequences of this sample code for an identical CDR3. V and J are TRBV2 and TRBJ1-5; D unclear. Germline V gives CDR1 SNHLY, CDR2 FYNNEI. The CDR3 has 13 amino acids. Trimming shortened V by 5 bases and J by 2 bases, and 7 bases separated the two germline ends. This chain's CDR3 is CASSLQGNQPQHF. CDR3 sequence (DNA): TGTGCCAGCAGTTTGCAGGGCAATCAGCCCCAGCATTTT.

In its sample, this clone was seen a few times. This chain uses TRBV7-3 with TRBJ2-1, with 7 bases that match TRBD1. This CDR3 region has 18 residues. The germline V gene encodes CDR1 SGHTA and CDR2 FQGTGA. Germline trimming cut 1 base from V and 5 bases from J; bases unmatched to any gene: 14. Written as DNA, the CDR3 is TGTGCCAGCAGCTTAAGGGGAAACAGGGGTAATAGGAACAATGAGCAGTTCTTC. Protein sequence: CASSLRGNRGNRNNEQFF. Full variable domain (rest looked up from reference TRBV7-3 and TRBJ2-1): GAGVSQTPSNKVTEKGKYVELRCDPISGHTALYWYRQSLGQGPEFLIYFQGTGAADDSGLPNDRFFAVRPEGSVSTLKIQRTERGDSAVYLCASSLRGNRGNRNNEQFFGPGTRLTVL.

This clone is medium-sized by share. This chain joins TRBV19 and TRBJ1-5, with 7 bases identical to TRBD1. Germline-derived CDR1 and CDR2 are LNHDA and SQIVND (reference sequence). The CDR3 spans 15 residues. J lost 1 base, V lost 7 bases, and 7 bases had no gene match. The CDR3 DNA reads as TGTGCCAGTATCCGGACAGGTAACAGCAATCAGCCCCAGCATTTT. Translated: CASIRTGNSNQPQHF.

The V call is TRBV10-1, the J call TRBJ1-5; D is unclear. The V end lost 11 bases, the J end lost 9 bases, and 23 bases lay between the germline ends. The CDR3 consists of 14 residues. Germline V gene data show CDR1 as WNHNN and CDR2 as SYGVQD (reference sequence). The CDR3 protein is CAVQRAFDFGPQHF. Here the CDR3 DNA reads TGCGCCGTCCAACGGGCCTTCGACTTCGGGCCCCAGCATTTT.

The chain joins TRBV23-1 to TRBJ2-3; no clear D gene. TRBV23-1 is an ORF; its function is uncertain. This CDR3 contains 17 residues. Trimming removed 3 bases from V and 0 bases from J, with 16 bases in between. CDR3 sequence reads: CASSQTSYQTSTDTQYF. The DNA of the CDR3 is TGCGCCAGCAGTCAGACCTCCTACCAGACTAGCACAGATACGCAGTATTTT.

This clone was observed many times. This chain's CDR3 is CASSAAGLAVSNEQFF. In nucleotides, the CDR3 is TGTGCCAGCAGCGCAGCGGGACTAGCGGTATCCAATGAGCAGTTCTTC. The V gene is TRBV7-3, the J gene TRBJ2-1; 11 nucleotides match TRBD2. The CDR3 length is 16 residues. The V gene end was trimmed by 5 bases and the J gene end by 6 bases; junction bases not matched to a gene: 9. Germline CDR1 and CDR2: SGHTA and FQGTGA.

The V call is TRBV6-1, the J call TRBJ2-7; 13 bases are shared with TRBD2. Germline-derived CDR1 and CDR2 are MNHNS and SASEGT. The length of the CDR3 is 16 residues. V shed 1 base and J 5 bases; nucleotides not matched to a gene: 5. The CDR3 coding sequence is TGTGCCAGCAGTGAAGTACTAGCGGGAGGGAAGGACGAGCAGTACTTC. Translating gives CASSEVLAGGKDEQYF.

This clone has only a few counts. The rearrangement links TRBV2 to TRBJ2-1, with a possible D match to TRBD2 (5 bases). The germline V and J ends were trimmed by 4 bases and 0 bases, with 10 bases remaining between them. The CDR3 extends over 15 amino acids. CDR1 is SNHLY and CDR2 is FYNNEI in the germline V gene. CDR3: CASSGGLSSYNEQFF. In DNA form, the CDR3 reads TGTGCCAGCAGTGGCGGGTTGAGCTCCTACAATGAGCAGTTCTTC.

This clone has more than one count but fewer than ten. The chain combines TRBV5-8 with TRBJ2-3; tentative D call: TRBD2 (6 bases). Germline CDR1 and CDR2: SGHTS and YDEGEE. V lost 0 bases and J lost 4, with 15 bases in between. This CDR3 contains 16 residues. The chain's CDR3 is CASSLGTSVAADTQYF. The CDR3 DNA follows: TGTGCCAGCAGCTTGGGGACGTCGGTAGCGGCAGATACGCAGTATTTT.

This clone ranks as medium-sized. The chain has TRBV2 and TRBJ1-2; TRBD1 aligns across 7 bases. V dropped 8 bases and J dropped 8; count of bases not matched to a gene: 5. The CDR3 has 11 residues. CDR1 SNHLY and CDR2 FYNNEI come from the germline V gene. The CDR3 DNA sequence: TGTGCCAGCCGACAGGGAAGGGGCTACACCTTC. The encoded protein is CASRQGRGYTF.

The chain has TRBV7-2 and TRBJ1-4; D gene ambiguous. CDR1 and CDR2 from the germline V gene are SGHTA and FQGNSA. The CDR3 totals 16 residues. V lost 4 bases, J lost 8 bases, and 20 bases lay in between. The CDR3: CASSWGTSWAGEKLFF. CDR3 bases: TGTGCCAGCAGCTGGGGAACTTCATGGGCTGGGGAAAAACTGTTTTTT. Full variable domain (remainder filled in from reference TRBV7-2 and TRBJ1-4): GAGVSQSPSNKVTEKGKDVELRCDPISGHTALYWYRQSLGQGLEFLIYFQGNSAPDKSGLPSDRFSAERTGGSVSTLTIQRTQQEDSAVYLCASSWGTSWAGEKLFFGSGTQLSVL.

A few counts support this clone. The chain joins TRBV30 to TRBJ2-3; TRBD1 might be the D (5 bases). Trimming took off 6 bases at V and 0 bases at J, with 16 bases between the two ends. Per the germline V gene, CDR1 is GTSNPN and CDR2 is SVGIG (reference sequence). CDR3 length equals 15 residues. The CDR3 loop reads CACARQSISTDTQYF. CDR3 DNA sequence: TGTGCCTGCGCCCGACAGTCGATTAGCACAGATACGCAGTATTTT.

The rearrangement links TRBV5-6 to TRBJ2-1; 7 positions match TRBD2. CDR1 and CDR2 (germline): SGHDT, YYEEEE. V gave up 1 base and J gave up 1 base; unmatched junction bases: 2. The CDR3 length is 15 residues. The CDR3 is CASSLSGVSYNEQFF. CDR3 nucleotides: TGTGCCAGCAGCTTGAGCGGGGTTTCCTACAATGAGCAGTTCTTC.